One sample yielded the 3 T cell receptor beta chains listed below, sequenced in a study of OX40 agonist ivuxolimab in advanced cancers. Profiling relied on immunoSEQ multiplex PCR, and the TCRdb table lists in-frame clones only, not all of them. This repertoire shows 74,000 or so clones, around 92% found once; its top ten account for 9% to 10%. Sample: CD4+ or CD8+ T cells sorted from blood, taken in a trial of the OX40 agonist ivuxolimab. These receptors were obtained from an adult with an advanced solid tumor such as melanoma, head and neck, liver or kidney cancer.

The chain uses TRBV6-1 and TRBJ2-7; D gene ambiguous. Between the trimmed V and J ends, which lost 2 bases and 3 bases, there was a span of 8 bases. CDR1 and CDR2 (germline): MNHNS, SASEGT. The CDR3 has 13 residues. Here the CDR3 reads CASSEILGYEQYF. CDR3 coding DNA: TGTGCCAGCAGTGAAATTCTCGGCTACGAGCAGTACTTC.

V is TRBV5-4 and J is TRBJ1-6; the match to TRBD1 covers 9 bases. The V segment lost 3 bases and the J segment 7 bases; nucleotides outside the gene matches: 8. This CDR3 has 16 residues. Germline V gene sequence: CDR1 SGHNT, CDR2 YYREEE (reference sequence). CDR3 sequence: CASSYPGQGPNSPLHF. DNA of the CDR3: TGTGCCAGCAGCTACCCCGGACAGGGGCCAAATTCACCCCTCCACTTT.

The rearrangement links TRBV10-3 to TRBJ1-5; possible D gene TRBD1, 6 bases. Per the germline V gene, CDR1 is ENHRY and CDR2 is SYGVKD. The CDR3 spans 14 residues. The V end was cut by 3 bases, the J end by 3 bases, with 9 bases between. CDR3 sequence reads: CAISEGGANQPQHF. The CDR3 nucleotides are TGTGCCATCAGTGAAGGGGGGGCCAATCAGCCCCAGCATTTT.